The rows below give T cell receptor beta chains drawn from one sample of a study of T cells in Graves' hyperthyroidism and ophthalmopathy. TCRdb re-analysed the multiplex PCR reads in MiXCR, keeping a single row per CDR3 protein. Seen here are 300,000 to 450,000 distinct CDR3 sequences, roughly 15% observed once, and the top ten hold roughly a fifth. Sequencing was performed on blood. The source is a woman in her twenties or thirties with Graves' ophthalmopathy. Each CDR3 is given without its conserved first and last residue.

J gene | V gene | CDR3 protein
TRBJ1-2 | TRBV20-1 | SAREGRQQLGYT
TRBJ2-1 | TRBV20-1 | SARNAGGGGYNEQF
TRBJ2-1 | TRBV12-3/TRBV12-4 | ASSLTHYNEQF
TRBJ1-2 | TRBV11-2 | ASSLDHGGDGYT
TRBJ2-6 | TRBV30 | AGRAGANVLT
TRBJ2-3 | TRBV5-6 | ASSLPTSLGFFNTQY
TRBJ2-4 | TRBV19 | ASMWGPDRDVENIQY
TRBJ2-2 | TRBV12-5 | ASGTTKTVPVDTGELF
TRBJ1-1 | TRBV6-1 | ASRQTENTEAF
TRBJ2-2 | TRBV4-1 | ASSRSGGAGTGELF
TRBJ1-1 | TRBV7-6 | ASSLEGGAASTEAF
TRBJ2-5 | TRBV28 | ASSSSAPLDLGAQY
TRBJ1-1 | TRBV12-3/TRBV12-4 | ASRIRPQEGTEAF
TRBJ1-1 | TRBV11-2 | ASSLGSRGAEAF
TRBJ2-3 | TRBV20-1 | SASLTVTSTDTQY
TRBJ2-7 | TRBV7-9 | ASLGTGKSEQY
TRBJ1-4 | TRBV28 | ASSLLGEGARVDEKLF
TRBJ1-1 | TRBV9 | ASSVGWGTSYTEAF
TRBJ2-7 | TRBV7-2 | ASSYTGIGAYEQY
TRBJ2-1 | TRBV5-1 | ASSLANPAGEQF
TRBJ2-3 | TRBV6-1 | ASSVGGQGADTQY
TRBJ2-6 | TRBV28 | ASSSTRDGSSGANVLT
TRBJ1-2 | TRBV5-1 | ASSLEFGHHGYT
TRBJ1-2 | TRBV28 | ASSLPGLSYGYT
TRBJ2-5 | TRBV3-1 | ASSQGGGRVLETQY
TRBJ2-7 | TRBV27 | ASSLLTGVGYEQY
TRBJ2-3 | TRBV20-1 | SASTRPAGSTDTQY
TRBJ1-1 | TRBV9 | ASSVDRRRTEAF
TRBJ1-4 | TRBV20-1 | SATHTTDEKLF
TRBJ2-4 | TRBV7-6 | ASSLELAGARGIQY
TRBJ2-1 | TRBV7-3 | ASSYTGQGAYNEQF
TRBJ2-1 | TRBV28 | ASSFGGQINGNEQF
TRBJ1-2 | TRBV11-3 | ASSPGTGEQGYGYT
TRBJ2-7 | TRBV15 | ATSPLGPNYEQY
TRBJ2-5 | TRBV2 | ASSERAIQETQY
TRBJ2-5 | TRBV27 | ASSLSGGAVETQY
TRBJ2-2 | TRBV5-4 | ASSLWGGNTGELF
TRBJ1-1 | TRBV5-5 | ASSFFDNRQIPAF
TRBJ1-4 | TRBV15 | ATSRGQGSEKLF
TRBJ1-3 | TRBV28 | ASSPPGGASGNTIY
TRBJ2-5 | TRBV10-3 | AISSPIGGKWETQY
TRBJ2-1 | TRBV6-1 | ASSRVGGEQF
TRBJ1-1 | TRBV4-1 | ASSQEGRASENTEAF
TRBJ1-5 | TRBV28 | ASSWQTNQPQH
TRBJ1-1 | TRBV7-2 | ASSQVGGPEAF
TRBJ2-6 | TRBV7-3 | ADSHGGGTGANVLT
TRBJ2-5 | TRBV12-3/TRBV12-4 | ASSLEHGTSGGRETQY
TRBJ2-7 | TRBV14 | ASSRGTGITYEQY
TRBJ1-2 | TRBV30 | AWTEPLKSPTNYGYT
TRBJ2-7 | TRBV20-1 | SASVGTSGGPLLLEQY
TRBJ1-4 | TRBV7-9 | ASSFSRDNEKLF
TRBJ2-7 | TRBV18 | ASSPISSPNYEQY
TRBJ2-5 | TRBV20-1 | SANGPVQETQY
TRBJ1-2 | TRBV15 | ATSRDRVNSYGYT
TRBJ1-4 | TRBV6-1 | ASRVDFWGANEKLF
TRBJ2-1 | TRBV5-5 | ASSLAGGNEQF
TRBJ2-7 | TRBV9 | ASSASGQTYEQY
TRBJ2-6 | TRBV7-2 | ASCVDTGANVLT
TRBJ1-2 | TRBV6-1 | ASSETGGGGGYT